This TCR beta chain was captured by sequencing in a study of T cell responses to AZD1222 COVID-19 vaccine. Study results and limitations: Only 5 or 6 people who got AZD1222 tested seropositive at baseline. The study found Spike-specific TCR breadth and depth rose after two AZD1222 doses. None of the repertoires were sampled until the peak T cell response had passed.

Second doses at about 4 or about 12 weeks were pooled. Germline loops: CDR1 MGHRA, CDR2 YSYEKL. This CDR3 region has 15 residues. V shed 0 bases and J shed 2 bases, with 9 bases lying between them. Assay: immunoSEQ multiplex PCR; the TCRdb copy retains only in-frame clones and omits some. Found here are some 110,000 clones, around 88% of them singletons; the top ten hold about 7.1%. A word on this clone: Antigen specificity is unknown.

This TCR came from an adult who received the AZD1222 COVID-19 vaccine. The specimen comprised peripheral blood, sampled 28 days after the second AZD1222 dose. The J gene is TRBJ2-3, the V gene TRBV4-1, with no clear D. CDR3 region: CASSQEPTPTDTQYF. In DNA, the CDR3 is TGCGCCAGCAGCCAAGAACCGACCCCCACAGATACGCAGTATTTT.